This T cell receptor beta chain was sequenced for a study of prognosis after radiotherapy for stage I lung cancer. The germline V gene encodes CDR1 ENHRY and CDR2 SYGVKD. V was clipped by 0 bases and J by 0 bases, with 12 bases between them. CDR3 length: 17 residues. This clonotype was observed a handful of times. Two-round multiplex PCR, the amplification method, yielded TCR beta CDR3 from genomic DNA. Gene-specific TRBV and TRBJ primers were used in PCR round one. Each CDR3 protein gets one entry after TCRdb re-called the multiplex PCR reads with MiXCR. The data show about 30,000 distinct CDR3 sequences, 31% seen once.

V usage is TRBV10-3 and J usage is TRBJ2-4, with D unclear. The TCR was taken from a donor over 45 with non-small cell lung cancer. Sequencing was performed on PBMCs, taken before or after stereotactic body radiation therapy (not recorded which). In DNA form, the CDR3 reads TGTGCCATCAGTGAGTCGATAGGCAGTCTAGCCAAAAACATTCAGTACTTC. It is translated as CAISESIGSLAKNIQYF.